This paragraph reports one T cell receptor beta chain. No antigen is known for it. Base-call qualities are not available, and no considerably larger clone is one nucleotide away. The CDR3 regions of human TCRbeta chains were analyzed by immunosequencing. In the paper's pipeline: Repertoire TCRs were matched against a reference library of SARS-CoV-2-specific TCRs generated with the MIRA antigen-specificity platform. Breadth was defined as the fraction of unique TCRs that were SARS-CoV-2-associated, and depth was defined as the fraction of total T cells that were SARS-CoV-2-associated. Each spike-specific TCR was assigned to its reactive spike region and to a CD4 or CD8 class using the MIRA data. Log10-transformed breadth and depth values were compared by one-way ANOVA with Sidak's multiple comparisons tests. Not all clones reach the TCRdb copy of this immuneACCESS table, which keeps in-frame sequences only. Checked studies attribute under half of the gap to unresolved V genes and leave the rest unexplained. V, J and clone size are those of that table, while D and trimming were read from the DNA. Here the sample has approximately 80,000 clones; around 89% occur a single time. The ten largest clones take up around 6% of the sample.

The entry originates in a study of T cell responses to AZD1222 COVID-19 vaccine (dated by TCRdb to the early 2020s). Regarding the complete study: Because spike-specific TCR depth and breadth did not differ between the two schedules, AZD1222 recipients who got a second dose at roughly 4 weeks were pooled with those who got a second dose at roughly 12 weeks. TCR sequencing covered over 230 trial participants: 207 given two doses of AZD1222 and 26 given two doses of MenACWY control vaccine. Trial participants were enrolled into age subgroups of 18-55, 56-69 and 70-plus years, which contained around 150, 29 and 61 TCR-sequenced participants, respectively.

General findings and caveats noted by the study authors: Vaccine-associated CD4 TCRs spanned the whole spike protein, with dominant responses in regions 160-218 and 743-854. Most participants were white British and females outnumbered males, and the authors suggested that clonal diversity may have been underestimated. The 56-69-year group was small, and its depth increase did not reach significance, likely because of low power. Conclusions about previously exposed vaccinees are limited, since just 5 or 6 AZD1222 recipients were seropositive for SARS-CoV-2 at baseline. Because no day 14 peak-response samples were available, repertoires were characterized only after the peak T cell response. After two AZD1222 doses, both the breadth and the depth of spike-specific TCRs were significantly higher than at day 0 and than in MenACWY recipients. Epitopes outside the regions mutated in the B.1.351 and B.1.1.7 variants were reportedly recognized by nearly half of the unique spike-specific TCRs.

The intended sense of this specimen's time point label: baseline before first vaccination. Vaccinee samples came from UK trials COV001 and COV002, including a single-blind randomized controlled phase 2/3 trial of AZD1222 (ChAdOx1 nCoV-19) in healthy adults. Trial participant PBMC samples were collected at day 0 and day 28 after the second dose for TCRbeta chain sequencing. The CDR3 has 14 amino acids, counting the end cysteine and phenylalanine. Only the CDR3 DNA stays, 42 bases, in frame from base 1. CDR1 and CDR2 are read off the germline V gene as MNHEY and SVGAGI. V lost 7 bases and J lost 0 bases; the stretch between them is 12 bases long.

Sample: peripheral blood, taken on day 0 of AZD1222 vaccination. The receptor chain draws on TRBV6-5 and TRBJ1-1; the best D guess is TRBD1, with 6 bases matching. The clonotype comes from an adult in good health. The CDR3 reads CASKAQGMNTEAFF. The DNA sequence is given as TGTGCCAGCAAGGCCCAGGGGATGAACACTGAAGCTTTCTTT.